This T cell receptor beta chain emerged from a study of blood T cell repertoires in COVID-19. Study in general: Material from acute and convalescent COVID-19 was sourced from the United States, Italy and Spain. T cells, B-cell-depleted T cells, or PBMCs provided the cDNA or gDNA that served as material.

CDR1 MNHEY and CDR2 SVGAGI come from the germline V gene. V lost 4 bases to trimming and J lost 2 bases, with 8 bases between them. CDR3 size: 13 residues. As processed by the authors: Estimates of nucleated cell counts were drawn from the amplification of reference gene primers. The table came from immunoSEQ multiplex PCR; TCRdb's copy has only in-frame clones and leaves some out. V and J calls plus clone size are reproduced from that table; the DNA served to infer D and trimming. The sample lists approximately 240,000 clones, approximately 82% occurring once. The sequence derives from a middle-aged woman who had recovered from COVID-19. J is TRBJ1-1 and V is TRBV6-5; D gene uncertain. The sequencing input was peripheral blood. Written as DNA, the CDR3 is TGTGCCAGCAGTTTAGTGTCTAACACTGAAGCTTTCTTT. Its translation is CASSLVSNTEAFF.